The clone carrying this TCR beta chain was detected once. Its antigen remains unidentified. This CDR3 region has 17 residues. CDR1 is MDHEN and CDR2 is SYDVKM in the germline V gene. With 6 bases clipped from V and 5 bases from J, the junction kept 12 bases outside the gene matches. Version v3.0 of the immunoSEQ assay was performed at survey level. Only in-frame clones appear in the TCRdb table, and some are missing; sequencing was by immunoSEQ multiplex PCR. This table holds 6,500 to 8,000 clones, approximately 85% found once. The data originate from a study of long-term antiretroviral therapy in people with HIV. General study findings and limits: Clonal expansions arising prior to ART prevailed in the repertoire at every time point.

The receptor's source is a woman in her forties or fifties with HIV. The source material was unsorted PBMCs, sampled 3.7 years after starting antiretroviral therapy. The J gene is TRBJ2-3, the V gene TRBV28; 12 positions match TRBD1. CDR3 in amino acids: CASRPAGTGGSGDTQYF. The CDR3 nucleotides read TGTGCCAGCAGGCCTGCCGGGACAGGGGGCTCCGGAGATACGCAGTATTTT.